The 5 T cell receptor beta chains below were found in one sample sequenced in a study of blood T cell repertoires in COVID-19. The assay was immunoSEQ multiplex PCR, and TCRdb's table has in-frame clones only and misses some. The sample lists fewer than 450,000 clones; around 86% were seen once. The sample was peripheral blood. The origin of the receptors is a woman aged 50 to 60 with COVID-19, enrolled during active disease.

The chain recombines TRBV18 with TRBJ2-6, with D tentatively TRBD1 (5 bases). The CDR3 length is 18 residues. V was cut by 4 bases and J by 0 bases, with 16 bases left in between. The germline CDR1 and CDR2 sequences are KGHSH and LQKENI. The CDR3 loop reads CASSLVLTGYSGANVLTF. In DNA form, the CDR3 reads TGTGCCAGCTCACTTGTCCTCACAGGCTACTCTGGGGCCAACGTCCTGACTTTC.

The chain has TRBV6-5 and TRBJ2-7, with 10 bases matching TRBD2. CDR1 is MNHEY, CDR2 SVGAGI, per germline. The junction had 3 bases not matched to a gene; V was cut back by 5 bases and J by 5 bases. The CDR3 runs 13 residues. As DNA, the CDR3 is TGTGCCAGCAGTCTGAGCGGGAGGGACGAGCAGTACTTC. Translated: CASSLSGRDEQYF.

The gene calls are TRBV7-2 and TRBJ2-1, with TRBD2 identical over 9 bases. CDR1 SGHTA and CDR2 FQGNSA come from the germline V gene. Trimming took 5 bases from V and 4 from J; bases not matched to a gene: 15. This CDR3 spans 18 amino acids. The CDR3 loop reads CASSRPKRGLAIYNEQFF. The CDR3 nucleotides read TGTGCCAGCAGCCGCCCCAAGAGAGGACTAGCGATTTACAATGAGCAGTTCTTC.

The CDR3 reads CALRARATYEQYF. CDR3 in DNA: TGTGCCCTACGGGCGAGGGCTACCTACGAGCAGTACTTC. The rearrangement uses TRBV30 and TRBJ2-7; TRBD2 might be the D (5 bases). The V end was cut by 8 bases, the J end by 2 bases, with 16 bases between. Germline V lookup: CDR1 GTSNPN, CDR2 SVGIG (reference sequence). The CDR3 is 13 amino acids. Together with reference TRBV30 and TRBJ2-7, the CDR3 gives the full variable domain: SQTIHQWPATLVQPVGSPLSLECTVEGTSNPNLYWYRQAAGRGLQLLFYSVGIGQISSEVPQNLSASRPQDRQFILSSKKLLLSDSGFYLCALRARATYEQYFGPGTRLTVT.

The rearrangement joins TRBV4-1 to TRBJ2-7, with 10 bases aligning to TRBD2. The trim removed 0 bases at V and 4 bases at J, leaving 9 bases unmatched. This CDR3 is built from 17 residues. Germline CDR1 and CDR2: MGHRA and YSYEKL. The CDR3 DNA is TGCGCCAGCAGCCAAGATCCTAGCGGGAGTGTTCCTTACGAGCAGTACTTC. Residues: CASSQDPSGSVPYEQYF.